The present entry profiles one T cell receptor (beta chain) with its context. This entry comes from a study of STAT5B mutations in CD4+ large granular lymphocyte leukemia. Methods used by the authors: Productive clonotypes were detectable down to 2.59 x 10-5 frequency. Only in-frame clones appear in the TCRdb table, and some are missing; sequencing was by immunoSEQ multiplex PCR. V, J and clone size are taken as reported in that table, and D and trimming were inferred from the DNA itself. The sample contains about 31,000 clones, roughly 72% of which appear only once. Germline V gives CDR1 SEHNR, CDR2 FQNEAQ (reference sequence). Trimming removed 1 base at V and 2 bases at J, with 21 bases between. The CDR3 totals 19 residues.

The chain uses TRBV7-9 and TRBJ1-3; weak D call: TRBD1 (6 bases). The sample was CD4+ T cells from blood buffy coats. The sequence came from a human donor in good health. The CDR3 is CASSLGGRGTGAAGNTIYF. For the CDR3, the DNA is TGTGCCAGCAGCTTAGGGGGCAGGGGAACAGGTGCGGCTGGAAACACCATATATTTT.